This TCR beta chain was retrieved from a study of CD8 T cells in Susac syndrome. Study as a whole: The Susac syndrome patients that were sequenced included 5 or 6 with active disease and under 10 in remission. Patients with Susac syndrome had blood drawn and were at that point therapy-naive, on corticosteroids, or on intravenous immunoglobulin alone.

RNA amounts of roughly 0.5 to 1 ug underwent reverse transcription with random hexamers. The TCR beta CDR3 was amplified by immunoSEQ multiplex PCR across 54 Vbeta, 13 Jbeta. TCRdb itself ran the immunoSEQ multiplex PCR reads through MiXCR, one entry per CDR3 protein. The table has more than 200,000 distinct CDR3 sequences, over 90% seen once; the top ten hold roughly 0.14%. Sequenced input: CD4+ T cells from PBMCs. The receptor was isolated from a human donor with Susac syndrome.

In DNA, the CDR3 is TGTGCCAGCAGTTTGACAACCTACGAGCAGTACTTC. This translates into CASSLTTYEQYF. The rearrangement links TRBV12-3 or TRBV12-4 to TRBJ2-7; D gene ambiguous. This CDR3 has 12 residues. V dropped 3 bases and J dropped 2 bases, with 5 bases sitting between them.